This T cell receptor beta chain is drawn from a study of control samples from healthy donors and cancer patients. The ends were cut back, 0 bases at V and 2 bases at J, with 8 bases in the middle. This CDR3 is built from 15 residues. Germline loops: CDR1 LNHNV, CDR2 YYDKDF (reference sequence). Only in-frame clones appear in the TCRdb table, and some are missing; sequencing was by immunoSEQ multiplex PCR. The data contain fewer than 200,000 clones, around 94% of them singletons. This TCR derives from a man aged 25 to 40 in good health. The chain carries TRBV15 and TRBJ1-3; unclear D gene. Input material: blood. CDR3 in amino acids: CATSRDRGTGNTIYF. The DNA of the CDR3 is TGTGCCACCAGCAGAGATCGGGGTACTGGAAACACCATATATTTT.